Each of the 5 T cell receptor beta chains below was sequenced from the same sample in a study of spatial heterogeneity in lung cancer. Study results and limitations: How many expanded intratumoral alpha and beta TCRs were present tracked the tumor mutation count, which was a count of nonsynonymous mutations.

Their recognized antigens are unknown. TCRdb re-called the 5' RACE reads through MiXCR, storing one row per CDR3 protein. In the table there are 7,200 or so distinct CDR3 sequences, around 7% of which are singletons. Time point denoted: sample taken at primary tumor resection. The sample consisted of lung tumor tissue, taken at surgery. The receptors shown here come from a female donor with early-stage non-small cell lung cancer.

This clonotype was found many times. The gene calls are TRBV15 and TRBJ2-5, with 7 bases aligning to TRBD1. The CDR3 is made up of 13 amino acids. J lost 5 bases, V lost 3 bases, and 3 bases had no gene match. Per germline, CDR1 LNHNV and CDR2 YYDKDF (reference sequence). DNA of the CDR3: TGTGCCACCAGCAGGGCACAGGGGGAGACCCAGTACTTC. Amino acids: CATSRAQGETQYF.

At least ten counts were recorded for this clonotype. V is TRBV5-6 and J is TRBJ1-2; D gene uncertain. With 0 bases removed from V and 4 bases from J, the gap between germline ends came to 7 bases. In germline, CDR1 is SGHDT, CDR2 YYEEEE. The CDR3 spans 13 residues. CDR3 nucleotide sequence: TGTGCCAGCAGCTTGGCCGCGACCTATGGCTACACCTTC. Its translation: CASSLAATYGYTF.

By proportion, this clonotype is medium-sized. The CDR3 is CASQHSTNEKLFF. DNA of the CDR3: TGTGCCAGTCAGCATTCAACTAATGAAAAACTGTTTTTT. The chain joins TRBV3-1 to TRBJ1-4, with D unresolved. Trimming stripped 9 bases from V and 0 bases from J, with 8 bases between. Germline V gene sequence: CDR1 LGHDT, CDR2 YNNKEL (reference sequence). This CDR3 is 13 amino acids long.

This clonotype was observed at least ten times. The V gene is TRBV11-2, the J gene TRBJ1-6; D gene ambiguous. There are 16 residues in the CDR3. Germline V gene data show CDR1 as SGHAT and CDR2 as FQNNGV. V was trimmed by 0 bases and J by 4 bases, leaving 10 bases between them. This CDR3 is CASSLETGGYNSPLHF. CDR3 coding DNA: TGTGCCAGCAGCTTAGAGACCGGCGGATATAATTCACCCCTCCACTTT.

This clonotype showed up many times. J is TRBJ2-1 and V is TRBV20-1; TRBD2 is a possible D gene (6 bases). Germline CDR1 is DFQATT and CDR2 is SNEGSKA (reference sequence). The V and J ends lost 4 bases and 0 bases respectively, with 13 bases between them. The CDR3 consists of 15 residues. Here the CDR3 DNA reads TGCAGTGCTACCTTAGCGGAGAGCTCCTACAATGAGCAGTTCTTC. It specifies CSATLAESSYNEQFF.